The entry below describes one T cell receptor beta chain. In the source study's methods: Amplification of reference gene primers was used by the study to estimate nucleated cell counts. Assay: immunoSEQ multiplex PCR; the TCRdb copy retains only in-frame clones and omits some. V and J calls and clone size come straight from that table; D and trimming were deduced from the DNA. The sample comprises tens of thousands of clones, about 73% of which are singletons, and roughly 27% rests with the top ten. This record belongs to a study of blood T cell repertoires in COVID-19. Across the whole study: Acute and convalescent COVID-19 specimens originated in the United States, Italy and Spain.

The material sequenced was peripheral blood. This clonotype originated in a woman aged 80 or older with acute or convalescent COVID-19.

The CDR3 here is CASSFRDRTGNYGYTF. The CDR3 bases are TGTGCCAGCAGTTTCCGGGACAGGACCGGGAACTATGGCTACACCTTC. The V call is TRBV28, the J call TRBJ1-2; TRBD1 matches at 8 bases. Germline CDR1 is MDHEN and CDR2 is SYDVKM. This CDR3 is 16 amino acids long. With V trimmed by 3 bases and J by 2 bases, 8 bases remained unmatched.